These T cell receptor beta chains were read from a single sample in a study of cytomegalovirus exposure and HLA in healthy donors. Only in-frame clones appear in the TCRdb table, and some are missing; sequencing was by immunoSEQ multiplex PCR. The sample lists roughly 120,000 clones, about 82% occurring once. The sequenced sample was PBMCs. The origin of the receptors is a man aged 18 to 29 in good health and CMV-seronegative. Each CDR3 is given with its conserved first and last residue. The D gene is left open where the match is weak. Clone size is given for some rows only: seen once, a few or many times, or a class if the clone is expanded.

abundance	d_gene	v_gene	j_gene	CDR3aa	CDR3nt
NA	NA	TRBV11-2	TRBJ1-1	CASSSTTRGTEAFF	TGTGCCAGCAGCTCCACCACCAGGGGCACTGAAGCTTTCTTT
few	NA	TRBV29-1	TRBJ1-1	CSGRGGTEAFF	TGCAGCGGGCGGGGAGGCACTGAAGCTTTCTTT
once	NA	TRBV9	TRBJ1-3	CASSVGSPSGNTIYF	TGTGCCAGCAGCGTAGGTAGTCCCTCTGGAAACACCATATATTTT
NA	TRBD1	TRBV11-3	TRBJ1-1	CASSGTGGTEAFF	TGTGCCAGCAGCGGAACAGGGGGCACTGAAGCTTTCTTT
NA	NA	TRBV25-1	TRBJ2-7	CASSETGDPYEQYF	TGTGCCAGCAGTGAAACGGGAGACCCCTACGAGCAGTACTTC
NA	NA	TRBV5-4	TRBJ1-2	CASSLAGDRTNYGYTF	TGTGCCAGCAGCTTGGCGGGGGACCGGACTAACTATGGCTACACCTTC
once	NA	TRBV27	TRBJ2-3	CASSPAGGTDTQYF	TGTGCCAGCAGTCCCGCCGGTGGCACAGATACGCAGTATTTT
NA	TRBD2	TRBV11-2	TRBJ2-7	CASSNLAGGYEQYF	TGTGCCAGCAGCAACTTAGCGGGAGGGTACGAGCAGTACTTC
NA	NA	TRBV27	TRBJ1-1	CASSSRGGGTEAFF	TGTGCCAGCAGTTCTCGGGGGGGAGGAACTGAAGCTTTCTTT
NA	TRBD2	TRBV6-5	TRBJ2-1	CASSFSGGPYNEQFF	TGTGCCAGCAGTTTTAGCGGGGGGCCCTACAATGAGCAGTTCTTC
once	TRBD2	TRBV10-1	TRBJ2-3	CASSESTSGTLTDTQYF	TGCGCCAGCAGTGAGTCGACTAGCGGGACCCTCACAGATACGCAGTATTTT
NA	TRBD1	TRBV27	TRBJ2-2	CASRPTPGQISTGELFF	TGTGCCAGCAGGCCGACTCCGGGACAGATCTCCACCGGGGAGCTGTTTTTT
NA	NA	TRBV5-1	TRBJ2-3	CASSFGQEGTDTQYF	TGCGCCAGCAGCTTCGGACAGGAGGGTACAGATACGCAGTATTTT
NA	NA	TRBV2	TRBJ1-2	CASSDVGGVVNGYTF	TGTGCCAGCAGTGACGTCGGGGGAGTAGTTAATGGCTACACCTTC
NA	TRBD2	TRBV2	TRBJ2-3	CASSGTSGSSDTQYF	TGTGCCAGCAGTGGGACTAGCGGGAGTTCAGATACGCAGTATTTT
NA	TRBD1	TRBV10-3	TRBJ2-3	CAIRNNRGPADTQYF	TGTGCCATCAGGAACAACAGGGGTCCGGCAGATACGCAGTATTTT
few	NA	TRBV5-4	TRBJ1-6	CASSLPGSPLHF	TGTGCCAGCAGCTTGCCGGGTTCACCCCTCCACTTT
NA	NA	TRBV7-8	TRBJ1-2	CASSRDKNYGYTF	TGTGCCAGCAGCCGAGACAAAAACTATGGCTACACCTTC
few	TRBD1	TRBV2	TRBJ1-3	CASREDRGRNTIYF	TGTGCCAGCAGGGAGGACAGGGGCAGAAACACCATATATTTT
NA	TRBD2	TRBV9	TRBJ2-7	CASSSRGLAGTYEQYF	TGTGCCAGCAGCTCCCGTGGGCTAGCGGGAACCTACGAGCAGTACTTC
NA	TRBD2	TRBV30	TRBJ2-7	CAWSVPGGGYEQYF	TGTGCCTGGAGTGTACCTGGCGGGGGTTACGAGCAGTACTTC
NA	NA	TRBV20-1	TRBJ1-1	CSASSVTEAFF	TGCAGTGCTAGTAGCGTGACTGAAGCTTTCTTT
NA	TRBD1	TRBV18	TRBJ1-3	CASSPDRDLDTIYF	TGTGCCAGCTCACCGGACAGGGACCTTGACACCATATATTTT
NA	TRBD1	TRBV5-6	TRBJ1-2	CASNDRDRDGYTF	TGTGCCAGCAATGACCGGGACAGAGATGGCTACACCTTC
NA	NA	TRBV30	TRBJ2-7	CAWIPNTHGGGQYF	TGTGCCTGGATTCCTAACACCCACGGAGGAGGGCAGTACTTC
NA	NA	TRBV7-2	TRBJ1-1	CASRSNRGVWRYEWAFF	TGTGCCAGCAGGTCCAACCGCGGGGTCTGGAGGTACGAATGGGCTTTCTTT
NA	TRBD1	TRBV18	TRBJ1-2	CASSPGQGARYGYTF	TGTGCCAGCTCACCGGGACAGGGGGCGCGGTATGGCTACACCTTC
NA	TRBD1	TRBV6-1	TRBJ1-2	CASSEKGGQGYGYTF	TGTGCCAGCAGTGAAAAAGGGGGACAGGGCTATGGCTACACCTTC
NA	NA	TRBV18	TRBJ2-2	CASSLNYRDTGELFF	TGTGCCAGCTCACTCAATTACAGGGACACCGGGGAGCTGTTTTTT
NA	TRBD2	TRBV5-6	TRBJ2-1	CASSITLAETYNEQFF	TGTGCCAGCAGCATCACACTAGCGGAGACCTACAATGAGCAGTTCTTC
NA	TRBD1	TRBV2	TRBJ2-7	CASRGQIRGEQYF	TGTGCCAGCAGGGGACAGATACGGGGCGAGCAGTACTTC
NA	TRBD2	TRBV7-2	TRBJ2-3	CASSSRTSSNTQYF	TGTGCCAGCAGCTCCCGGACTAGTTCAAATACGCAGTATTTT
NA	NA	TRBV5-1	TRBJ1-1	CASSFGTEAFF	TGCGCCAGCAGCTTCGGGACAGAAGCTTTCTTT